A selection of T cell receptor beta chains follows, all from one sample in a study of T-cell reconstitution after alpha-beta-depleted transplantation in children. TCRdb analysed the PCR reads with MiXCR anew, one entry per CDR3 protein. The sample has 190,000 or so distinct CDR3 sequences; roughly 15% are singletons. The sequencing here drew on PBMCs from the stem cell graft donor, taken from the stem cell graft. The source is a human donor who donated a stem cell graft to a child with acute lymphoblastic leukemia. CDR3s include the opening cysteine and the closing phenylalanine or tryptophan. Fields, in order: J gene, V gene, clone size, D gene, CDR3 length, CDR3 DNA, CDR3 protein. The D gene is left open where the match is weak. Rows may omit the clone size; those that give it use once, few, many or a size class.

j_gene: TRBJ2-3; v_gene: TRBV12-3/TRBV12-4; abundance: many; d_gene: NA; len: 14; CDR3nt: TGTGCCAGCAGGCCCAGTACAGGGCCAGATACGCAGTATTTT; CDR3aa: CASRPSTGPDTQYF
j_gene: TRBJ2-7; v_gene: TRBV28; abundance: many; d_gene: TRBD2; len: 15; CDR3nt: TGTGCCAGCAGTTTTGCTAGCGGGACTGCCTACGAGCAGTACTTC; CDR3aa: CASSFASGTAYEQYF
j_gene: TRBJ1-1; v_gene: TRBV7-8; abundance: many; d_gene: NA; len: 16; CDR3nt: TGTGCCAGCAGCTTAGACAGCCCTCCTACAAACACTGAAGCTTTCTTT; CDR3aa: CASSLDSPPTNTEAFF
j_gene: TRBJ2-1; v_gene: TRBV12-3/TRBV12-4; abundance: many; d_gene: NA; len: 11; CDR3nt: TGTGCCAGCAGTTTGATCCGTGAGCAGTTCTTC; CDR3aa: CASSLIREQFF
j_gene: TRBJ2-7; v_gene: TRBV5-1; abundance: many; d_gene: NA; len: 14; CDR3nt: TGCGCCAGCAGCCAGGACTCCCTTCTCTACGAGCAGTACTTC; CDR3aa: CASSQDSLLYEQYF
j_gene: TRBJ2-7; v_gene: TRBV14; abundance: many; d_gene: NA; len: 14; CDR3nt: TGTGCCAGCAGTCCTAACTCCGGGGGTTACGAGCAGTACTTC; CDR3aa: CASSPNSGGYEQYF
j_gene: TRBJ2-3; v_gene: TRBV7-6; abundance: many; d_gene: NA; len: 16; CDR3nt: TGTGCCAGCAGCTTAGCTCCCCCGGGGCCCACAGATACGCAGTATTTT; CDR3aa: CASSLAPPGPTDTQYF
j_gene: TRBJ2-1; v_gene: TRBV20-1; abundance: many; d_gene: NA; len: 14; CDR3nt: TGCAGTGCTAGAGATGTCCTTTTGAGGAGGGAGCAGTTCTTC; CDR3aa: CSARDVLLRREQFF
j_gene: TRBJ2-7; v_gene: TRBV29-1; abundance: many; d_gene: NA; len: 13; CDR3nt: TGCAGCGTTAAAGGCGGTTCAACCTACGAGCAGTACTTC; CDR3aa: CSVKGGSTYEQYF
j_gene: TRBJ2-7; v_gene: TRBV2; abundance: few; d_gene: TRBD1; len: 11; CDR3nt: TGTGCCAGCCAAGCACCCGGGACAGGGTACTTC; CDR3aa: CASQAPGTGYF
j_gene: TRBJ2-2; v_gene: TRBV20-1; abundance: NA; d_gene: NA; len: 15; CDR3nt: TGCAGTGCTAGAGATCCAGGAAAAAACACCGGGGAGCTGTTTTTT; CDR3aa: CSARDPGKNTGELFF
j_gene: TRBJ2-1; v_gene: TRBV20-1; abundance: many; d_gene: NA; len: 14; CDR3nt: TGCAGTGCTAGAGATTTCGGAGGAGCGGTTGAGCAGTTCTTC; CDR3aa: CSARDFGGAVEQFF
j_gene: TRBJ2-1; v_gene: TRBV3-1; abundance: many; d_gene: TRBD1; len: 16; CDR3nt: TGTGCCAGCAGCCCCACCGGACAGGGATCATTTACTGAGCAGTTCTTC; CDR3aa: CASSPTGQGSFTEQFF
j_gene: TRBJ1-1; v_gene: TRBV7-2; abundance: many; d_gene: NA; len: 13; CDR3nt: TGTGCCAGCAGCTTAAAAGGGGGCACTGAAGCTTTCTTT; CDR3aa: CASSLKGGTEAFF
j_gene: TRBJ2-4; v_gene: TRBV20-1; abundance: NA; d_gene: NA; len: 15; CDR3nt: TGCAGTGCTAGAGAAAAGCGGCTAGCCAAAAACATTCAGTACTTC; CDR3aa: CSAREKRLAKNIQYF
j_gene: TRBJ2-1; v_gene: TRBV7-6; abundance: many; d_gene: TRBD1; len: 14; CDR3nt: TGTGCCAGCTTCCCGACAGGGGGGCACAATGAGCAGTTCTTC; CDR3aa: CASFPTGGHNEQFF
j_gene: TRBJ1-4; v_gene: TRBV10-3; abundance: NA; d_gene: NA; len: 15; CDR3nt: TGTGCCATCAGTGATATAAGCGGGCTTCCTGAAAAACTGTTTTTT; CDR3aa: CAISDISGLPEKLFF